A selection of T cell receptor beta chains follows, all from one sample in a study of cytomegalovirus exposure and HLA in healthy donors. Profiled with immunoSEQ multiplex PCR; TCRdb holds only in-frame clones, not every one. The data show around 150,000 clones, more than 70% seen once. The material sequenced was PBMCs. The receptors stem from a woman in her forties in good health and CMV-seropositive. CDR3s include the opening cysteine and the closing phenylalanine or tryptophan. A D gene is named only where the DNA matches it firmly. For some rows the clone size is stated as once, few or many, or as a class when expanded; others skip it.

D gene	CDR3 length	V gene	J gene	clone size	CDR3 DNA	CDR3 protein
TRBD2	14	TRBV28	TRBJ2-7	.	TGTGCCAGCAGTCCGGGACTAGCGGGACGTGGGCAGTACTTC	CASSPGLAGRGQYF
TRBD1	14	TRBV28	TRBJ1-5	.	TGTGCCAGCAGGACAGGGGGCGCAGGACAGCCCCAGCATTTT	CASRTGGAGQPQHF
TRBD1	14	TRBV27	TRBJ1-2	.	TGTGCCAGCAGGGAAGGGACAGGGAAAGATGGCTACACCTTC	CASREGTGKDGYTF
.	15	TRBV2	TRBJ2-2	.	TGTGCCAGCAGTGAGAGCCAGGTTAACACCGGGGAGCTGTTTTTT	CASSESQVNTGELFF
TRBD1	18	TRBV7-3	TRBJ2-6	.	TGTGCCAGCAGCCCCCGACAGGGGTTTTCCTCTGGGGCCAACGTCCTGACTTTC	CASSPRQGFSSGANVLTF
TRBD1	14	TRBV7-9	TRBJ2-3	few	TGTGCCAGCAGCCGGGACAGGGATACAGATACGCAGTATTTT	CASSRDRDTDTQYF
.	15	TRBV27	TRBJ2-1	few	TGTGCCAGCAGTTTAACAGGTCCCCGAGTCAATGAGCAGTTCTTC	CASSLTGPRVNEQFF
TRBD2	16	TRBV11-2	TRBJ2-3	.	TGTGCCAGCAGCCAGAGACTAGCGGGAGGGCCGGATACGCAGTATTTT	CASSQRLAGGPDTQYF
TRBD1	19	TRBV9	TRBJ1-3	.	TGTGCCAGCAGCCCGCGAGACGGGACAGGACCTTACTCTGGAAACACCATATATTTT	CASSPRDGTGPYSGNTIYF
TRBD2	16	TRBV9	TRBJ2-7	once	TGTGCCAGCAGCGACGGCGGACTAGCGGGAATCAACGAGCAGTACTTC	CASSDGGLAGINEQYF
TRBD1	15	TRBV9	TRBJ1-1	once	TGTGCCAGCAGCGCCCACGAGGGGGCATACACTGAAGCTTTCTTT	CASSAHEGAYTEAFF
TRBD2	18	TRBV4-1	TRBJ2-1	.	TGCGCCAGCAGCCAAGATGTAGTAGCGGGAGGTTTGTCTGGTGAGCAGTTCTTC	CASSQDVVAGGLSGEQFF
TRBD1	16	TRBV5-1	TRBJ2-3	once	TGCGCCAGCAGCTGGGACAGGGAGGGTACATCGGATACGCAGTATTTT	CASSWDREGTSDTQYF
TRBD2	16	TRBV11-1	TRBJ2-3	.	TGTGCCAGCAGCGCCTCGGGACTAGCGGGACGTGATACGCAGTATTTT	CASSASGLAGRDTQYF
TRBD1	18	TRBV27	TRBJ2-7	.	TGTGCCAGCAGTTTAAGGGGACAGGGGTTCAGGAGAAACTACGAGCAGTACTTC	CASSLRGQGFRRNYEQYF
.	14	TRBV5-1	TRBJ2-5	once	TGCGCCAGCAGCTTTAACAGGAACCAAGAGACCCAGTACTTC	CASSFNRNQETQYF
TRBD2	15	TRBV28	TRBJ2-5	.	TGTGCCAGCAGTTTAAGCGGGAGCCCGAAAGAGACCCAGTACTTC	CASSLSGSPKETQYF
TRBD1	18	TRBV15	TRBJ1-1	.	TGTGCCACCAGCAGAGATTGGCGGGACAGGGGAGTAGAGGTTGCAGCTTTCTTT	CATSRDWRDRGVEVAAFF
.	15	TRBV7-8	TRBJ2-7	.	TGTGCCAGCAGATCAAACGTAGCGTCAACCTACGAGCAGTACTTC	CASRSNVASTYEQYF
.	15	TRBV19	TRBJ1-1	.	TGTGCCAGTAAGGTGGGCGCCTCTTTGAACACTGAAGCTTTCTTT	CASKVGASLNTEAFF
.	14	TRBV28	TRBJ2-5	.	TGTGCCAGCAGGCTCACCAGGGTCCAAGAGACCCAGTACTTC	CASRLTRVQETQYF
.	13	TRBV5-1	TRBJ1-1	.	TGCGCCAGCAGCGAACAGGGGAACACTGAAGCTTTCTTT	CASSEQGNTEAFF
TRBD1	15	TRBV5-1	TRBJ2-4	.	TGCGCCAGCAGCTCCAAGGACAGGGGCGAAAACATTCAGTACTTC	CASSSKDRGENIQYF
.	19	TRBV5-5	TRBJ2-1	.	TGTGCCAGCAGCCTTGGAGAAAAGCTCAGGGGCCCTTACTACAATGAGCAGTTCTTC	CASSLGEKLRGPYYNEQFF
.	13	TRBV5-1	TRBJ2-3	.	TGCGCCAGCAGCTTGTACGGGTCAGATACGCAGTATTTT	CASSLYGSDTQYF
TRBD2	18	TRBV19	TRBJ2-3	.	TGTGCCAGTAGTATAGATCGGGGCGCGGGAGGGGTAACAGATACGCAGTATTTT	CASSIDRGAGGVTDTQYF
.	10	TRBV29-1	TRBJ2-7	.	TGCAGCGTTGCCGAGCGCGAGCAGTACTTC	CSVAEREQYF
.	13	TRBV28	TRBJ2-7	few	TGTGCCAGCAGGCGGGGGCTCTCCTACGAGCAGTACTTC	CASRRGLSYEQYF
TRBD2	17	TRBV2	TRBJ2-3	.	TGTGCCAGCAGTGAAGCGAGGGGTCTAGCGGGGGGAGATACGCAGTATTTT	CASSEARGLAGGDTQYF
.	14	TRBV18	TRBJ2-2	.	TGTGCCAGCTCACCAGATCAGGGATTCGGGGAGCTGTTTTTT	CASSPDQGFGELFF
TRBD2	15	TRBV7-9	TRBJ2-7	.	TGTGCCAGCAGCCTCCCGGGGACTAGCGAGGGCGAGCAGTACTTC	CASSLPGTSEGEQYF
TRBD2	16	TRBV18	TRBJ2-5	.	TGTGCCAGCTCACGATTGGGGACTAGCGAAAAAGAGACCCAGTACTTC	CASSRLGTSEKETQYF